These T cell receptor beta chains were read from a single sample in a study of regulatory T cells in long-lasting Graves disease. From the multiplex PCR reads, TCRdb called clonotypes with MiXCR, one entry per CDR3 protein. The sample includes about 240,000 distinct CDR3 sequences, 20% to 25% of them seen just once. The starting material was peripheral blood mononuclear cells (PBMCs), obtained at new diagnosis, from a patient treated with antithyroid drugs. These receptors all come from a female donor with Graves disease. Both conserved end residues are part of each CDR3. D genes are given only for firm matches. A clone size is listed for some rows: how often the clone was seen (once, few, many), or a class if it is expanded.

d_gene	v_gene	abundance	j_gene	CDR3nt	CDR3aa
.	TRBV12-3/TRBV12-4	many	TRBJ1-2	TGTGCCAGCAGTCCCCAGCTCCTCTATGGCTACACCTTC	CASSPQLLYGYTF
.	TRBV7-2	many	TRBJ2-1	TGTGCCAGCAGCTTAGGGGGGTTCAGCTCCTACAATGAGCAGTTCTTC	CASSLGGFSSYNEQFF
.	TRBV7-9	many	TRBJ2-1	TGTGCCAGCAGCTTACCTCTTCCCCTAGGCAGAGTAAAGAACAATGAGCAGTTCTTC	CASSLPLPLGRVKNNEQFF
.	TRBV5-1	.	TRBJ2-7	TGCGCCAGCAGCGCCGACTTGGGCCACGAGCAGTACTTC	CASSADLGHEQYF
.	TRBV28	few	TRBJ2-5	TGTGCCAGCACTACAGGGTTTCTAGAGACCCAGTACTTC	CASTTGFLETQYF
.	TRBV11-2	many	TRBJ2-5	TGTGCCAGCAGCTTAGGCGGGTCCCAAGAGACCCGGTACTTC	CASSLGGSQETRYF
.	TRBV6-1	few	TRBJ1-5	TGTGCCAGCACCTCTGCTGTGAATCAGCCCCAGCATTTT	CASTSAVNQPQHF
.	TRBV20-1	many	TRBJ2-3	TGCAGTGCTAGATCCCAGGGGGGAGATACGCAGTATTTT	CSARSQGGDTQYF
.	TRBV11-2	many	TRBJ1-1	TGTGCCAGCAGCCAAACAGGGATGAACACTGAAGCTTTCTTT	CASSQTGMNTEAFF
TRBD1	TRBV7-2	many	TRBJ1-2	TGTGCCAGCAGCCGGCCCCTCCAGGGGGTACGCTATGGCTACACCTTC	CASSRPLQGVRYGYTF
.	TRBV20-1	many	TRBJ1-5	TGCAGTGCTAGAGGCCCAACGGGGGCTAGCAATCAGCCCCAGCATTTT	CSARGPTGASNQPQHF
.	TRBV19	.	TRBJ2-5	.	CASTSDRTGRETQYF
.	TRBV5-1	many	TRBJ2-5	TGCGCCAGCAGCTATGCGGGCTTAGAGACCCAGTACTTC	CASSYAGLETQYF
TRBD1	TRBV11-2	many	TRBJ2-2	TGTGCCAGCAGCCGGGACAGGGTAGCCGGGGAGCTGTTTTTT	CASSRDRVAGELFF
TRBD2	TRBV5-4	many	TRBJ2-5	TGTGCCAGCAGCTTCTCGGGACTACAAGAGACCCAGTACTTC	CASSFSGLQETQYF
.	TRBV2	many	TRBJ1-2	TGTGCCAGCAGTGGGCGGACATTGGATGGCTACACCTTC	CASSGRTLDGYTF
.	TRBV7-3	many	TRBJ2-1	TGTGCCAGCAGCTTAGACGGCTCCTACAATGAGCAGTTCTTC	CASSLDGSYNEQFF
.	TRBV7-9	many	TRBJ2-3	TGTGCCAGCAGCTTGGGGTGGTCCACAGATACGCAGTATTTT	CASSLGWSTDTQYF
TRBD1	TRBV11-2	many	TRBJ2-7	TGTGCCAGCAGCCGCAAAAGGTCGGACAGGCAGTCTTCCTACGAGCAGTACTTC	CASSRKRSDRQSSYEQYF
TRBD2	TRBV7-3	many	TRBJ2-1	TGTGCCAGCAGCCCGCCGGGACTAGCGGGAATGAATGAGCAGTTCTTC	CASSPPGLAGMNEQFF
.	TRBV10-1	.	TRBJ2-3	TGCGCCAGCTTTGGGCCGACTGGAGATACGCAGTATTTT	CASFGPTGDTQYF
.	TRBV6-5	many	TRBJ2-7	TGTGCCAGCAGTTTCAGGACTCCCGCCTACGAGCAGTACTTC	CASSFRTPAYEQYF
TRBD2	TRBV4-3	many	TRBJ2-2	TGCGCCAGCCGTACGATGGGACTAGCGGGGAACACCGGGGAGCTGTTTTTT	CASRTMGLAGNTGELFF
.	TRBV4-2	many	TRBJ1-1	TGTGCCAGCAGCCAAGAGGCCCCAGGCAGAATGAACACTGAAGCTTTCTTT	CASSQEAPGRMNTEAFF
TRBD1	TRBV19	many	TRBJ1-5	TGTGCCAGTAGTATTGCACCGGACAGGCGCAATCAGCCCCAGCATTTT	CASSIAPDRRNQPQHF
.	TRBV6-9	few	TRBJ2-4	TGTGCCAGCAGTTACCTAAAGGGGGGAAACATTCAGTACTTC	CASSYLKGGNIQYF
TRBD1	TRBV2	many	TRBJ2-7	TGTGCCAGCAGTCCGGGACAGGGGAGGCGCGAGCAGTACTTC	CASSPGQGRREQYF
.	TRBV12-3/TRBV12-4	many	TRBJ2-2	TGTGCCAGCAGCCCTCTAGAGTCCGGGGAGCTGTTTTTT	CASSPLESGELFF
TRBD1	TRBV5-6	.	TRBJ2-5	TGTGCCAGCAGCTTGGTGGACAGGGGAGGAGGAGAGACCCAGTACTTC	CASSLVDRGGGETQYF
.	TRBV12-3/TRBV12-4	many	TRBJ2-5	TGTGCCAGCAGTCCCCGGGCAAGACAAGAGACCCAGTACTTC	CASSPRARQETQYF
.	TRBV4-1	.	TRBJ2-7	TGCGCCAGCAGCCAGGAGGCTCGGACAGCGAATCCCTACGAGCAGTACTTC	CASSQEARTANPYEQYF
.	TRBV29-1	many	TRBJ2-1	TGCAGCGTTGACACAGGGTCGAATGAGCAGTTCTTC	CSVDTGSNEQFF
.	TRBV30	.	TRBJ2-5	TGTGCCTGGAGTGAACGAGCGGATCAAGAGACCCAGTACTTC	CAWSERADQETQYF
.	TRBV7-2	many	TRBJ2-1	TGTGCCAGCAGCTTCCGGTGGGGCGGGGACAATGAGCAGTTCTTC	CASSFRWGGDNEQFF
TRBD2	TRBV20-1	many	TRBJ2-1	TGCAGTGCTAGTCTGGCGGGGGGTTTCTATGAGCAGTTCTTC	CSASLAGGFYEQFF
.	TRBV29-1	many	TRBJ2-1	TGCAGCGTTGCGGGGGCCAGCGGAGCCTACAATGAGCAGTTCTTC	CSVAGASGAYNEQFF
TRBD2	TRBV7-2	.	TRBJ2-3	TGTGCCAGCAGCTTCGGGAGGATGGCAGATACGCAGTATTTT	CASSFGRMADTQYF
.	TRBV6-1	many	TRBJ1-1	TGTGCCAGCAGTGAAGTTGGCGGCAACACTGAAGCTTTCTTT	CASSEVGGNTEAFF
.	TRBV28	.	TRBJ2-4	TGTGCCAGCAGCTCCGCCGTGGACATTCAGTACTTC	CASSSAVDIQYF